This T cell receptor beta chain was recorded in a study of cytomegalovirus exposure and HLA in healthy donors. Study-level points and caveats: Compared with the roughly 700-donor mean, an Asian-associated ancestry cluster reportedly had fewer N-insertions, according to a later analysis.

Comment on this clone: Its antigen is not known.

Losses at the gene ends were 4 bases for V and 3 bases for J; bases not matched to a gene: 4. Germline-derived CDR1 and CDR2 are LGHNA and YNFKEQ. This CDR3 is 15 amino acids long. Primers: 60 Vbeta forward and 13 Jbeta reverse. Repertoires were generated with immunoSEQ multiplex PCR, while TCRdb's copy carries only in-frame clones and drops some. The sample has around 130,000 clones; 73% are singletons. V usage is TRBV4-2 and J usage is TRBJ2-1; 9 bases align to TRBD2. Material for sequencing was PBMCs. The sequence was obtained from a woman aged 40-49 years in good health and CMV-seropositive. The CDR3 sequence: CASSLPSGDYNEQFF. The CDR3 DNA sequence: TGTGCCAGCAGCCTCCCTAGCGGGGACTACAATGAGCAGTTCTTC.